These 21 T cell receptor beta chains originate from one sample sequenced in a study of blood T cell repertoires in COVID-19. Here immunoSEQ multiplex PCR was the method, and the copy in TCRdb shows in-frame clones only, minus some. Among more than 300,000 clones listed, 85% to 90% were seen once. The sequencing sample was made of peripheral blood. These receptors all stem from a woman between 45 and 65 years old with COVID-19, enrolled during active disease.

This chain connects TRBV27 to TRBJ2-7; 7 positions match TRBD2. The CDR3 loop spans 15 amino acids. With 6 bases clipped from V and 9 bases from J, the junction kept 17 bases outside the gene matches. Germline CDR1 and CDR2: MNHEY and SMNVEV (reference sequence). CDR3: CASSSGTTSALGQYF. CDR3 DNA: TGTGCCAGCAGCTCCGGGACTACCAGCGCTTTGGGGCAGTACTTC.

CDR3 bases: TGTGCCAGCTCACCACTGGGGCAGGGGGCCTCCTACGAGCAGTACTTC. This encodes CASSPLGQGASYEQYF. The chain recombines TRBV18 with TRBJ2-7; 8 bases agree with TRBD1. CDR3 length: 16 amino acids. V lost 1 base to trimming and J lost 0 bases; unmatched junction nucleotides: 5. From germline, CDR1 is KGHSH and CDR2 LQKENI. The complete variable domain, with remaining parts taken from reference TRBV18 and TRBJ2-7, reads NAGVMQNPRHLVRRRGQEARLRCSPMKGHSHVYWYRQLPEEGLKFMVYLQKENIIDESGMPKERFSAEFPKEGPSILRIQQVVRGDSAAYFCASSPLGQGASYEQYFGPGTRLTVT.

The genes are TRBV5-1 and TRBJ1-6; 9 nucleotides agree with TRBD1. The CDR3 sequence is 17 residues long. Per the germline V gene, CDR1 is SGHRS and CDR2 is YFSETQ. With V trimmed by 4 bases and J by 8 bases, 13 bases remained unmatched. This chain's CDR3 is CASSTDPPGQGYSPLHF. CDR3 nucleotides: TGCGCCAGCAGCACCGATCCTCCGGGACAGGGCTATTCACCCCTCCACTTT.

The chain combines TRBV27 with TRBJ1-1; 10 bases match TRBD1. J lost 2 bases, V lost 6 bases, and 9 bases had no gene match. The CDR3 loop spans 16 amino acids. Germline V gene data show CDR1 as MNHEY and CDR2 as SMNVEV (reference sequence). The CDR3 DNA reads TGTGCCAGCAGCCCGGGACAGGGGTTAAGTAACACTGAAGCTTTCTTT. Protein: CASSPGQGLSNTEAFF.

This rearrangement joins TRBV19 to TRBJ1-1, with 10 nucleotides matching TRBD1. The CDR3 consists of 16 residues. V trimming: 3 bases; J trimming: 1 base; junction bases outside the gene matches: 5. The germline V gene encodes CDR1 LNHDA and CDR2 SQIVND (reference sequence). The CDR3 DNA reads as TGTGCCAGTAGTATCCGGACAGGGGGACAGAACACTGAAGCTTTCTTT. Its translation: CASSIRTGGQNTEAFF.

The rearrangement links TRBV15 to TRBJ1-5; possibly TRBD1 for D (6 bases). The CDR3 consists of 17 residues. Germline assignment: CDR1 LNHNV and CDR2 YYDKDF (reference sequence). V gave up 4 bases and J gave up 4 bases, with 20 bases separating them. In DNA, the CDR3 is TGTGCCACCAGCAACCGAGGGGGGGGGCTAGGGAATCAGCCCCAGCATTTT. Its translation is CATSNRGGGLGNQPQHF.

The gene calls are TRBV10-3 and TRBJ1-1; 7 nucleotides match TRBD1. The CDR3 is made up of 14 amino acids. J was trimmed by 0 bases and V by 10 bases; bases with no gene match: 8. CDR1 and CDR2 from the germline V gene are ENHRY and SYGVKD. The CDR3 DNA sequence: TGTGCCACCGCCGGGACAGATATGAACACTGAAGCTTTCTTT. It codes for CATAGTDMNTEAFF.

The J gene is TRBJ1-2, the V gene TRBV18; D not resolved. Trimming removed 2 bases at V and 4 bases at J, with 14 bases between. This CDR3 is 15 amino acids long. In germline, CDR1 is KGHSH, CDR2 LQKENI. The CDR3 DNA reads TGTGCCAGCTCACCAGGGCAGTACTCCGGCTATGGCTACACCTTC. Protein product: CASSPGQYSGYGYTF.

The chain joins TRBV7-2 to TRBJ2-1, with 11 nucleotides matching TRBD2. CDR1 SGHTA and CDR2 FQGNSA come from the germline V gene. Unmatched junction bases numbered 6, after V lost 3 bases and J lost 2 bases. The CDR3 is 17 residues long. CDR3 coding DNA: TGTGCCAGCAGCTTTACTACTAGCGGGAGTGCCTACAATGAGCAGTTCTTC. Translation gives CASSFTTSGSAYNEQFF.

This clone was seen a few times. This same CDR3 is encoded by further DNA sequences in the sample. The chain employs TRBV9 and TRBJ2-7; TRBD1 aligns across 9 bases. This CDR3 spans 13 amino acids. After removal of 3 bases from V and 4 bases from J, the junction contained 2 bases not matched to a gene. Germline V gene lookup returns CDR1 SGDLS and CDR2 YYNGEE. For the CDR3, the DNA is TGTGCCAGCAGCGCACAGGGGGCATACGAGCAGTACTTC. This codes for CASSAQGAYEQYF.

CDR3 bases: TGTGCCAGCAGTTTAGGGACAACCTCAGGCGAGCAGTACTTC. Its translation is CASSLGTTSGEQYF. The genes are TRBV27 and TRBJ2-7; TRBD1 is a possible D gene (6 bases). The V gene's germline CDR1 is MNHEY and CDR2 SMNVEV (reference sequence). This CDR3 is 14 amino acids long. Trimming pared 2 bases from V and 6 bases from J, leaving 14 bases between.

The chain links TRBV7-9 to TRBJ1-6, with unresolved D. Looked up from germline, CDR1 is SEHNR and CDR2 is FQNEAQ (reference sequence). V shed 5 bases and J shed 8 bases, with 7 bases lying between them. The CDR3 loop spans 12 amino acids. The CDR3 nucleotides are TGTGCCAGCAGCCTCGGTCATTCACCCCTCCACTTT. Its protein product is CASSLGHSPLHF.

The chain has TRBV6-2 or TRBV6-3 and TRBJ2-2; D not resolved. This CDR3 is built from 16 residues. V was shortened by 2 bases and J by 5 bases, with 15 bases between the two germline ends. The germline V gene has CDR1 MNHEY and CDR2 SVGEGT. CDR3 sequence: CASSYGQISRTGELFF. CDR3 DNA sequence: TGTGCCAGCAGTTACGGGCAAATCAGTAGGACCGGGGAGCTGTTTTTT.

This clone was found a few times. This sequence joins TRBV7-9 and TRBJ2-7; D may be TRBD2 (6 bases). This CDR3 has 15 residues. Germline V lookup: CDR1 SEHNR, CDR2 FQNEAQ (reference sequence). Between the trimmed V and J ends, which lost 4 bases and 4 bases, there was a span of 17 bases. The CDR3 sequence: CASSSPSRGLYEQYF. CDR3 bases: TGTGCCAGCAGCTCCCCGTCGCGGGGCTTGTACGAGCAGTACTTC.

V usage is TRBV19 and J usage is TRBJ2-1; TRBD1 agrees at 9 bases. The CDR3 runs 13 residues. The ends lost 5 bases at V and 16 bases at J; junction bases unmatched: 12. Germline V gene lookup returns CDR1 LNHDA and CDR2 SQIVND (reference sequence). The CDR3 reads CASSVSGGTGFFF. CDR3 sequence (DNA): TGTGCCAGTAGTGTATCCGGCGGGACAGGGTTTTTCTTC.

This CDR3 reads CASSMLRGWTFSGNTIYF. The CDR3 DNA is TGTGCCAGTAGTATGTTGCGAGGGTGGACCTTCTCTGGAAACACCATATATTTT. J is TRBJ1-3 and V is TRBV19; D ambiguous. This CDR3 has 18 amino acids. V lost 3 bases, J lost 0 bases, and 18 bases lay in between. CDR1 is LNHDA, CDR2 SQIVND, per germline (reference sequence).

This chain connects TRBV29-1 to TRBJ2-5; D is uncertain. Trimming removed 5 bases at V and 7 bases at J, with 14 bases between. CDR3 length: 12 residues. Germline assignment: CDR1 SQVTM and CDR2 ANQGSEA. In DNA, the CDR3 is TGCAGCGTTTTAAAGGAGACCTGGACCCAGTACTTC. Its protein product is CSVLKETWTQYF.

J is TRBJ2-7 and V is TRBV2, with 7 bases aligning to TRBD1. V was clipped by 6 bases and J by 5 bases; unmatched bases: 4. CDR1 and CDR2 (germline): SNHLY, FYNNEI. The CDR3 has 12 residues. CDR3 bases: TGTGCCAGCAGAAGGGGGCTAGACGAGCAGTACTTC. Translated, it gives CASRRGLDEQYF. The whole variable domain, filled in from reference TRBV2 and TRBJ2-7, reads EPEVTQTPSHQVTQMGQEVILRCVPISNHLYFYWYRQILGQKVEFLVSFYNNEISEKSEIFDDQFSVERPDGSNFTLKIRSTKLEDSAMYFCASRRGLDEQYFGPGTRLTVT.

This clone has just one count. The chain employs TRBV5-1 and TRBJ1-4; tentative D call: TRBD1 (5 bases). Trimming removed 6 bases from V and 0 bases from J, with 15 bases in between. Germline-derived CDR1 and CDR2 are SGHRS and YFSETQ. The CDR3 spans 16 residues. The CDR3 DNA follows: TGCGCCAGCACCGGGGGAGCAACTGCAACTAATGAAAAACTGTTTTTT. This sequence encodes CASTGGATATNEKLFF.

The rearrangement uses TRBV18 and TRBJ2-1, with 8 bases matching TRBD2. The CDR3 covers 15 residues. V lost 4 bases, J lost 6 bases, and 8 bases stayed unmatched. In germline, CDR1 is KGHSH, CDR2 LQKENI. CDR3 region: CASSQPTSVPNEQFF. CDR3 DNA: TGTGCCAGCTCACAACCGACTAGCGTTCCCAATGAGCAGTTCTTC. Using reference TRBV18 and TRBJ2-1 for the parts outside the CDR3, the full variable domain is NAGVMQNPRHLVRRRGQEARLRCSPMKGHSHVYWYRQLPEEGLKFMVYLQKENIIDESGMPKERFSAEFPKEGPSILRIQQVVRGDSAAYFCASSQPTSVPNEQFFGPGTRLTVL.

The V gene is TRBV4-1, the J gene TRBJ1-1; TRBD1 matches at 9 bases. The CDR3 loop spans 16 amino acids. V lost 3 bases to trimming and J lost 4 bases; unmatched junction nucleotides: 9. The germline gives CDR1 MGHRA, CDR2 YSYEKL. The CDR3 region is CASSQGPGTGITEAFF. The CDR3 DNA reads TGCGCCAGCAGCCAGGGTCCCGGGACAGGGATCACTGAAGCTTTCTTT.